Following are 8 T cell receptor beta chains from one sample sequenced in a study of cytomegalovirus exposure and HLA in healthy donors. PCR employed 60 Vbeta and 13 Jbeta primers. Assay used: immunoSEQ multiplex PCR; TCRdb lists only in-frame clones, some missing. This sample has some 140,000 clones; approximately 75% occur once, and the top ten carry 0.95% to 1.4%. Sequencing input: PBMCs. The receptor source for this set is a male donor in good health and CMV-seronegative.

V is TRBV2 and J is TRBJ1-5; tentatively, D is TRBD1 (6 bases). The germline V gene encodes CDR1 SNHLY and CDR2 FYNNEI. The CDR3 has 14 residues. V was cut by 1 base and J by 7 bases, with 11 bases left in between. CDR3 residues: CASSEEGGGQPQHF. CDR3 sequence (DNA): TGTGCCAGCAGTGAAGAGGGGGGGGGACAGCCCCAGCATTTT.

The genes are TRBV27 and TRBJ2-7, with D maybe TRBD1 (5 bases). Germline V lookup: CDR1 MNHEY, CDR2 SMNVEV (reference sequence). V lost 4 bases and J 4 bases, leaving 5 bases between the germline ends. This CDR3 spans 11 amino acids. CDR3 DNA: TGTGCCAGCAGTTCAGGGTACGAGCAGTACTTC. It encodes CASSSGYEQYF.

J is TRBJ2-3 and V is TRBV5-1; 9 bases align to TRBD2. The V gene's germline CDR1 is SGHRS and CDR2 YFSETQ. The ends lost 1 base at V and 4 bases at J; junction bases unmatched: 7. CDR3 size: 16 residues. The CDR3, as DNA: TGCGCCAGCAGCTTGCAGAGTAGCGGGGGTGCAGATACGCAGTATTTT. Translated: CASSLQSSGGADTQYF.

CDR3 bases: TGTGCCAGCAGCTACGCAGGCTTCCAATCCTACAATGAGCAGTTCTTC. It is translated as CASSYAGFQSYNEQFF. The chain employs TRBV7-3 and TRBJ2-1; D is unresolved. Germline CDR1 reads SGHTA; CDR2 reads FQGTGA. The CDR3 has 16 residues. Trimming removed 4 bases at V and 1 base at J, with 14 bases between.

The J gene is TRBJ2-4, the V gene TRBV2; D remains ambiguous. This CDR3 is built from 13 residues. Trimming shortened V by 0 bases and J by 11 bases, and 11 bases separated the two germline ends. Germline assignment: CDR1 SNHLY and CDR2 FYNNEI. DNA of the CDR3: TGTGCCAGCAGTGAAGCAGGCGGCAGCCTTCAGTACTTC. Protein: CASSEAGGSLQYF.

This rearrangement joins TRBV7-2 to TRBJ1-2; possibly TRBD1 for D (5 bases). The germline CDR1 and CDR2 sequences are SGHTA and FQGNSA. The V gene lost 1 base and the J gene lost 6 bases, with 15 bases spanning the gap. The CDR3 is 15 amino acids. Here the CDR3 DNA reads TGTGCCAGCAGCTTAGTGAGACAGTCTCGGGATGGCTACACCTTC. Amino acid sequence: CASSLVRQSRDGYTF.

This rearrangement joins TRBV6-1 to TRBJ1-3; possibly TRBD1 for D (6 bases). Trimming left V 2 bases short and J 2 bases short, with 7 bases between. Germline-derived CDR1 and CDR2 are MNHNS and SASEGT. The CDR3 length is 14 residues. The CDR3 sequence: CASSESGAGNTIYF. The CDR3 DNA follows: TGTGCCAGCAGTGAATCAGGGGCTGGAAACACCATATATTTT.

This clone was seen a single time. The chain has TRBV18 and TRBJ2-7; the match to TRBD2 covers 7 bases. The germline V gene encodes CDR1 KGHSH and CDR2 LQKENI. The V and J ends lost 2 bases and 5 bases, in that order; junction bases with no gene match: 3. The CDR3 spans 13 residues. CDR3 nucleotides: TGTGCCAGCTCACCAGCGGGAGAAGACGAGCAGTACTTC. Translating gives CASSPAGEDEQYF.